Listed below are T cell receptor beta chains from one sample, sequenced in a study of T cell responses to AZD1222 COVID-19 vaccine. Clones were sequenced by immunoSEQ multiplex PCR, and TCRdb holds only the in-frame ones, with some missing. The table includes around 140,000 clones, roughly 91% detected once. The source was peripheral blood, collected on day 0 of AZD1222 vaccination. The receptors come from an adult in good health. CDR3s include the opening cysteine and the closing phenylalanine or tryptophan. D genes are given only for firm matches. Clone size is given for some rows only: seen once, a few or many times, or a class if the clone is expanded.

-	-	TRBJ2-2	TRBV11-3	TGTGCCAGCAGCTTAAATATGTGGGTCCAGCCCTACACCGGGGAGCTGTTTTTT	CASSLNMWVQPYTGELFF
-	-	TRBJ2-1	TRBV3-1/TRBV3-2	TGTGCCAGCAGCCAAACTAGTCATGAGCAGTTCTTC	CASSQTSHEQFF
TRBD1	-	TRBJ2-4	TRBV18	TGTGCCAGCTCACGACAGGGTCGTGACATTCAGTACTTC	CASSRQGRDIQYF
-	-	TRBJ2-7	TRBV11-2	TGTGCCAGCAGCTTAGATGTCCAGTTCTACGAGCAGTACTTC	CASSLDVQFYEQYF
-	-	TRBJ2-2	TRBV6-4	TGTGCCAGCCGGGACTCCCCGGACACCGGGGAGCTGTTTTTT	CASRDSPDTGELFF
-	-	TRBJ1-5	TRBV6-1	TGTGCCAGCAGTGCGGACCACCTGGGGGCGCGCAATCAGCCCCAGCATTTT	CASSADHLGARNQPQHF
-	-	TRBJ2-7	TRBV7-6	TGTGCCAGCAGCTTAGAGCAGACCGGGCAGCCCTACGAGCAGTACTTC	CASSLEQTGQPYEQYF
TRBD1	-	TRBJ1-2	TRBV9	TGTGCCAGCAGCCCCTCAGGGGGGGCCTATGGCTACACCTTC	CASSPSGGAYGYTF
-	-	TRBJ2-7	TRBV14	TGTGCCAGCAGCCAATGGGGACGCCTGGGCGAGCAGTACTTC	CASSQWGRLGEQYF
TRBD1	once	TRBJ1-1	TRBV5-1	TGCGCCAGCAGCTTGGCCGTCACAGGGGCAGACACTGAAGCTTTCTTT	CASSLAVTGADTEAFF
-	-	TRBJ1-4	TRBV28	TGTGCCAGCAGGGTCCCGGGGACCAATGAAAAACTGTTTTTT	CASRVPGTNEKLFF
TRBD1	-	TRBJ1-6	TRBV6-6	TGTGCCAGCAGTCAGCAAACCGGACAGGTCCGGGGATCACCCCTCCACTTT	CASSQQTGQVRGSPLHF
TRBD1	-	TRBJ1-6	TRBV7-3	TGTGCCAGCAGCTTAGGGGACAGTGGCAATTCACCCCTCCACTTT	CASSLGDSGNSPLHF
TRBD2	-	TRBJ2-2	TRBV7-2	TGTGCCAGCAGCTTATCGCGGGGGGGCCTCAGGGAGCTGTTTTTT	CASSLSRGGLRELFF
TRBD1	-	TRBJ1-4	TRBV6-5	TGTGCCAGCAGTCGGACAGGGAAAGATGAAAAACTGTTTTTT	CASSRTGKDEKLFF
TRBD1	-	TRBJ1-1	TRBV19	TGTGCCACAAATACAGGGGTAGGGACTGAAGCTTTCTTT	CATNTGVGTEAFF
-	-	TRBJ1-4	TRBV4-1	TGCGCCAGCAGCCACGCCGGCAGAAGAGTTGAAAAACTGTTTTTT	CASSHAGRRVEKLFF
TRBD2	-	TRBJ2-1	TRBV15	TGTGCCACCAGCAGAGATCCACTAGCGGGGGGGAATAATGAGCAGTTCTTC	CATSRDPLAGGNNEQFF
TRBD1	-	TRBJ2-4	TRBV7-9	TGTGCCAGCCTCCTACAGGGGGCAAACATTCAGTACTTC	CASLLQGANIQYF
-	-	TRBJ2-2	TRBV11-3	TGTGCCAGCAGCTTATACAAGGGAGACAGCTCGAACACCGGGGAGCTGTTTTTT	CASSLYKGDSSNTGELFF
-	-	TRBJ2-1	TRBV7-3	TGTGCCAGCAGCCAAGGACGGGGCGACTCCTACAATGAGCAGTTCTTC	CASSQGRGDSYNEQFF
-	-	TRBJ1-2	TRBV10-3	TGTGCCATCAGTGAGTATACAGGGACGGAGAACTATGGCTACACCTTC	CAISEYTGTENYGYTF
TRBD1	-	TRBJ1-2	TRBV18	TGTGCCAGCTCACCAGGGACAGACGCTAACTATGGCTACACCTTC	CASSPGTDANYGYTF
-	-	TRBJ1-3	TRBV30	TGTGCCTGGGTAGTAAGGGACGGAAACACCATATATTTT	CAWVVRDGNTIYF
-	-	TRBJ2-7	TRBV3-1/TRBV3-2	TGTGCCAGCAGCCAATTTGCGGAATACGAGCAGTACTTC	CASSQFAEYEQYF
-	-	TRBJ1-2	TRBV12-3/TRBV12-4	TGTGCCAGCAGGGGGGACGGAGTGTATGGCTACACCTTC	CASRGDGVYGYTF
-	-	TRBJ1-2	TRBV27	TGTGCCAGCAGTTCGCTCGACAGGCGGGGCTACACCTTC	CASSSLDRRGYTF